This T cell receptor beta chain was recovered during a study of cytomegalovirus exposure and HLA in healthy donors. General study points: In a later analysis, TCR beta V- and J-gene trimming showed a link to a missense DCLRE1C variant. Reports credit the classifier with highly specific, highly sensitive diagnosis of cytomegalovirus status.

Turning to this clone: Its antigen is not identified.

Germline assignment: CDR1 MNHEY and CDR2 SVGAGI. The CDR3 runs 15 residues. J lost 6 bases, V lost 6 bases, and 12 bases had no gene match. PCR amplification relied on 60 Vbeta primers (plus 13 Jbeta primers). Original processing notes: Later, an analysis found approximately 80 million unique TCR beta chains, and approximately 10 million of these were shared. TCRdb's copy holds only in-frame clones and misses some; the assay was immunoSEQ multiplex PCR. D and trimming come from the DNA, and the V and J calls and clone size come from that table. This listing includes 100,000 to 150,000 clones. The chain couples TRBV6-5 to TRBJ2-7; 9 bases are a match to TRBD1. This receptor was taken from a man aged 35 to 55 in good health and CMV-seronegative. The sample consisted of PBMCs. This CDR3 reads CASRITGTGYREQYF. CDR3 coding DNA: TGTGCCAGCAGGATAACCGGGACAGGGTATCGCGAGCAGTACTTC.